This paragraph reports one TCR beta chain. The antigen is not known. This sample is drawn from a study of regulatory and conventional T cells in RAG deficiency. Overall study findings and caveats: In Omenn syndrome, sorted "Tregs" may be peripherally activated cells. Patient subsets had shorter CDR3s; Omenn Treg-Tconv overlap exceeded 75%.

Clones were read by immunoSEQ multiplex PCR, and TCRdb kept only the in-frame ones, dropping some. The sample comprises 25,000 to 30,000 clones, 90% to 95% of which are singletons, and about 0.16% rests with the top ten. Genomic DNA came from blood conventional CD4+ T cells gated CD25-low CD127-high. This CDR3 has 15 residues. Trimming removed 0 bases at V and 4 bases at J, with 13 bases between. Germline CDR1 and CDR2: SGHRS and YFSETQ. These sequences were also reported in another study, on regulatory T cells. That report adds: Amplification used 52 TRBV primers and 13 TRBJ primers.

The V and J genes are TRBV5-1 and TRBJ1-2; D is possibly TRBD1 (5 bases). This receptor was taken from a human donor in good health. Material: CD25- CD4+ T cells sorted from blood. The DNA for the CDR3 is TGCGCCAGCAGCTTGGCGGGCAGGGACTTCTATGGCTACACCTTC. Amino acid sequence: CASSLAGRDFYGYTF. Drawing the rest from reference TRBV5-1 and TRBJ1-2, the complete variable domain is KAGVTQTPRYLIKTRGQQVTLSCSPISGHRSVSWYQQTPGQGLQFLFEYFSETQRNKGNFPGRFSGRQFSNSRSEMNVSTLELGDSALYLCASSLAGRDFYGYTFGSGTRLTVV.